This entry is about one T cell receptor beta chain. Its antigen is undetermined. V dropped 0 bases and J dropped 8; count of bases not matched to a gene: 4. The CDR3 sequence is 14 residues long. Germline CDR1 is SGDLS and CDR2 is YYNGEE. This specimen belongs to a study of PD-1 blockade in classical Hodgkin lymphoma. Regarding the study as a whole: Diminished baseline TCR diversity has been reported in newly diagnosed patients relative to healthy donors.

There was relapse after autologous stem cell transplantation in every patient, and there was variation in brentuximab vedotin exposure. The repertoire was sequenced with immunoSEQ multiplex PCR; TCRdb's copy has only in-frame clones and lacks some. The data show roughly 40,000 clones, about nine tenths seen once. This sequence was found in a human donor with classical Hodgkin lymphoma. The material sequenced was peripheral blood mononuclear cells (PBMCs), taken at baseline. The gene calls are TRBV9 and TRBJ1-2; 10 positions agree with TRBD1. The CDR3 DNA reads TGTGCCAGCAGCGTAGGACAGGGGGCAGGAGGCTACACCTTC. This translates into CASSVGQGAGGYTF.